In this sample, the clone carrying this T cell receptor (beta chain) turned up a few times. The antigen is unknown. The sample originates from a study of T cells in Graves' hyperthyroidism and ophthalmopathy. Across the whole study: Peripheral blood samples were taken at initial diagnosis, prior to any treatment. Study-wide findings and caveats: Using 13 V-J features, a model discriminated ophthalmopathy from stable hyperthyroidism.

The CDR3 extends over 14 amino acids. Trimming stripped 7 bases from V and 2 bases from J, with 14 bases between. It was RNA transcripts that yielded the amplified TCR beta CDR3 regions. HTBI primers were employed in a first-round RT-PCR of the TCR CDR3. One entry per CDR3 protein results from TCRdb running MiXCR on the multiplex PCR reads. The table records about 520,000 distinct CDR3 sequences, roughly 24% of them present only once. Duration under 3 months, a NOSPECS grade of at least 4, and a Clinical Activity Score of at least 3 characterized the ophthalmopathy patients. PBMCs were collected from an approximately 10 ml volume of fresh peripheral blood.

This sequence was found in a woman aged 25 to 45 with Graves' ophthalmopathy. This chain joins TRBV12-3 or TRBV12-4 and TRBJ1-1; D is perhaps TRBD1 (5 bases). Sequenced: blood. The CDR3 nucleotides are TGTGCCAGCACCCCGGGACTCAGTAACACTGAAGCTTTCTTT. Its translation is CASTPGLSNTEAFF.